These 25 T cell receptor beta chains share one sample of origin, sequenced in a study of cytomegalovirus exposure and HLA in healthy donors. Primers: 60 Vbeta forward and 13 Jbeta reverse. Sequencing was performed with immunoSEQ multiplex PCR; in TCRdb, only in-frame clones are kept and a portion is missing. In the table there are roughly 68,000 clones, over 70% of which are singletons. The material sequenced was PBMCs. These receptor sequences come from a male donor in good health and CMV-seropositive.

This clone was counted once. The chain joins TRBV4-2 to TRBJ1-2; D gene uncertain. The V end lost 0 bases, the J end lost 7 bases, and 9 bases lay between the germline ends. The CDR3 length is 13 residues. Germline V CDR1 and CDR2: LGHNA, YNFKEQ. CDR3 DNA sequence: TGTGCCAGCAGCCAAGATGGAGGAATTGGCTACACCTTC. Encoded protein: CASSQDGGIGYTF.

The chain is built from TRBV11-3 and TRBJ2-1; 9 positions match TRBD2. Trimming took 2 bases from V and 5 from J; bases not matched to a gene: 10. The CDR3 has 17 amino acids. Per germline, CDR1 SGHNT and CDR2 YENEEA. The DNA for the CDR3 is TGTGCCAGCAGCTTAAGTGTTCGGCGGGGGGGCGACAATGAGCAGTTCTTC. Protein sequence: CASSLSVRRGGDNEQFF.

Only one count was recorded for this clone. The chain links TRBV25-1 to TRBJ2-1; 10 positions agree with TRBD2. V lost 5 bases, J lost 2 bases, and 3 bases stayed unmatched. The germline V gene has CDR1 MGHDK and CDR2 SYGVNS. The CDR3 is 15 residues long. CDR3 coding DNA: TGTGCCAGCAGTTTCAGCGGGGGGGCCTACAATGAGCAGTTCTTC. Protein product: CASSFSGGAYNEQFF.

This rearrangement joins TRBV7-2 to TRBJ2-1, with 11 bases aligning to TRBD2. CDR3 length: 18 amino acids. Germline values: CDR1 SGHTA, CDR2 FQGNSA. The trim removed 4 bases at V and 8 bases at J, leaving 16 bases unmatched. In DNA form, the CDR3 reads TGTGCCAGCAGCTCTACCAGACTAGCGGGGTTTACAGGCGATGAGCAGTTCTTC. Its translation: CASSSTRLAGFTGDEQFF.

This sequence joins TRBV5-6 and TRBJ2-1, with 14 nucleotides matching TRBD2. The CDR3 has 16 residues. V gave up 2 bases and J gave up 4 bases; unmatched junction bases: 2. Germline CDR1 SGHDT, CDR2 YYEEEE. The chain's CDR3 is CASSLGTSGGYNEQFF. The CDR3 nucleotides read TGTGCCAGCAGCTTAGGGACTAGCGGGGGATACAATGAGCAGTTCTTC.

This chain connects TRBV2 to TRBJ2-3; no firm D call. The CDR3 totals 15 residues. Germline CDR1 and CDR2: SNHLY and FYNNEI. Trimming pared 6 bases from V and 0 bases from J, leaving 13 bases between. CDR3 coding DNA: TGTGCCAGCAGCCCATATGGCCCTAGCACAGATACGCAGTATTTT. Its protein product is CASSPYGPSTDTQYF.

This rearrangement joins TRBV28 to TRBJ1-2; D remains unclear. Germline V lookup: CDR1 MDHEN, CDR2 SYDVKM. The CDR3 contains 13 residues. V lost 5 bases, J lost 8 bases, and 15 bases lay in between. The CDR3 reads CASSLSNSLGYTF. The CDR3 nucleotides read TGTGCCAGCAGTCTCTCCAACAGTTTGGGCTACACCTTC.

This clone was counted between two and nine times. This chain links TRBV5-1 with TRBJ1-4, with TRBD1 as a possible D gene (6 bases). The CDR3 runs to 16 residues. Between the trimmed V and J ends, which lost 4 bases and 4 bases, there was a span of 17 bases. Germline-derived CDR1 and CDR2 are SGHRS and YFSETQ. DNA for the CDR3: TGCGCCAGCAGCGGGGGCCTCGGACAGATTAATGAAAAACTGTTTTTT. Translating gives CASSGGLGQINEKLFF.

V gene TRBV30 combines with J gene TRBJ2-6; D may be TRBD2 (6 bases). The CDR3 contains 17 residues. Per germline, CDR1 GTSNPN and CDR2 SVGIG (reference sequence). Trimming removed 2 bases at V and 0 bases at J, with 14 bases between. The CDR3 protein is CAWSFERVYSGANVLTF. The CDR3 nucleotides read TGTGCCTGGAGTTTCGAGCGGGTTTACTCTGGGGCCAACGTCCTGACTTTC.

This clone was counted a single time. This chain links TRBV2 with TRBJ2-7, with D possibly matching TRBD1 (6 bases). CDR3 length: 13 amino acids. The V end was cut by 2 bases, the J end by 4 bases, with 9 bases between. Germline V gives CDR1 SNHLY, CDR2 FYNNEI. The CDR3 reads CASSELRGYEQYF. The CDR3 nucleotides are TGTGCCAGCAGTGAACTTAGGGGGTACGAGCAGTACTTC.

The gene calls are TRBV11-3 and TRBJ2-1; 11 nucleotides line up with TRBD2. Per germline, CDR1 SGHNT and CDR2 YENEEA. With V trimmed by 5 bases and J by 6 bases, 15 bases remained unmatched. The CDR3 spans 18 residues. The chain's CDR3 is CASSPYGGASGGPNEQFF. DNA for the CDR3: TGTGCCAGCAGCCCCTACGGGGGGGCTAGCGGGGGGCCCAATGAGCAGTTCTTC.

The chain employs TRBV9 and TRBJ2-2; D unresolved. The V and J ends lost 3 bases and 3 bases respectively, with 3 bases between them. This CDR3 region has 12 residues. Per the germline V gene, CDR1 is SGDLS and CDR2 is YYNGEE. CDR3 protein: CASSGDTGELFF. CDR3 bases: TGTGCCAGCAGCGGAGACACCGGGGAGCTGTTTTTT.

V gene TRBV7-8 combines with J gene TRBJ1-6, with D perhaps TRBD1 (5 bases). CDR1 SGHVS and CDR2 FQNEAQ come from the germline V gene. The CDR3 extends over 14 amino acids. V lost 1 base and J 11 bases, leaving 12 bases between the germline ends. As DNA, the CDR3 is TGTGCCAGCAGCTTAGGCCAGGGATCACCACCCCTCCACTTT. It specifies CASSLGQGSPPLHF.

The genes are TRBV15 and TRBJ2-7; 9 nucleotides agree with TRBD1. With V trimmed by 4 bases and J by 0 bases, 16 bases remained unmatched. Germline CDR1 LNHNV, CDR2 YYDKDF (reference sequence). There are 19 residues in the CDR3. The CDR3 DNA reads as TGTGCCACCAGCAAGAACTTTCCGGGACAGGGTTCCTACTCCTACGAGCAGTACTTC. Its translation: CATSKNFPGQGSYSYEQYF. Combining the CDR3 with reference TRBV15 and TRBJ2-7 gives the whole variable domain DAMVIQNPRYQVTQFGKPVTLSCSQTLNHNVMYWYQQKSSQAPKLLFHYYDKDFNNEADTPDNFQSRRPNTSFCFLDIRSPGLGDTAMYLCATSKNFPGQGSYSYEQYFGPGTRLTVT.

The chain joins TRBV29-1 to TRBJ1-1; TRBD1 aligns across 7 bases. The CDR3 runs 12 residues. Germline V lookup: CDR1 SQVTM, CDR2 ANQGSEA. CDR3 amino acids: CSVGQINTEAFF. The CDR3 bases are TGCAGTGTGGGACAGATCAACACTGAAGCTTTCTTT. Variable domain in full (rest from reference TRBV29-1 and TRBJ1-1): SAVISQKPSRDICQRGTSLTIQCQVDSQVTMMFWYRQQPGQSLTLIATANQGSEATYESGFVIDKFPISRPNLTFSTLTVSNMSPEDSSIYLCSVGQINTEAFFGQGTRLTVV.

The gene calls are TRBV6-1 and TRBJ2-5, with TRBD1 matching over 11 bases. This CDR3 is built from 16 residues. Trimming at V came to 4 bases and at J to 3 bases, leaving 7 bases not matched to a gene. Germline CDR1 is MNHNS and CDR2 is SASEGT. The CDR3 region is CASSAAGQGAKETQYF. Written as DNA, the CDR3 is TGTGCCAGCAGTGCCGCCGGACAGGGGGCGAAAGAGACCCAGTACTTC.

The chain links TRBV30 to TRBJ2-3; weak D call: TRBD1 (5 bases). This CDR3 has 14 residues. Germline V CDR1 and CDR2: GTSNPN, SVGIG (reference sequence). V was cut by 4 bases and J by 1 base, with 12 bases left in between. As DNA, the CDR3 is TGTGCCTGGAAGTGGGGCGTCGGCACAGATACGCAGTATTTT. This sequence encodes CAWKWGVGTDTQYF.

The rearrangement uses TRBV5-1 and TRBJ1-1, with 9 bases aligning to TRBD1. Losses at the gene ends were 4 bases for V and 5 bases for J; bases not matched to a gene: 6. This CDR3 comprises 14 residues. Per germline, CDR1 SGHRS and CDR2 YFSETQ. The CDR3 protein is CASSRATGGTEAFF. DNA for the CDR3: TGCGCCAGCAGCCGAGCGACAGGGGGGACTGAAGCTTTCTTT.

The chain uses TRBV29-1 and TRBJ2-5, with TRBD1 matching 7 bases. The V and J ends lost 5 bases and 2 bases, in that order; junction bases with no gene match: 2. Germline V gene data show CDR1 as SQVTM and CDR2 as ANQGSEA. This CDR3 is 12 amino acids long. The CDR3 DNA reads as TGCAGCGTTCAGGGACAGCAAGAGACCCAGTACTTC. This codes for CSVQGQQETQYF.

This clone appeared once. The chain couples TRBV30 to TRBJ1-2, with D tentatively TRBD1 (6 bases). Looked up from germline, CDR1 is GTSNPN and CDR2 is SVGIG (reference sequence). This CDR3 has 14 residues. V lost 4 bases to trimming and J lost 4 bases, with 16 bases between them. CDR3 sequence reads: CAWMGGGIGYGYTF. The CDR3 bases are TGTGCCTGGATGGGCGGGGGCATCGGCTATGGCTACACCTTC.

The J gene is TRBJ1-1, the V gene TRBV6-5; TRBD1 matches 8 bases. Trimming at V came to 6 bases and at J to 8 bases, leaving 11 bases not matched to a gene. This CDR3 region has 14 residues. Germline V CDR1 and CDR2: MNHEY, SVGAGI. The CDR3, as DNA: TGTGCCAGCAGATATGACAGGGGCCTAAACGAAGCTTTCTTT. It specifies CASRYDRGLNEAFF.

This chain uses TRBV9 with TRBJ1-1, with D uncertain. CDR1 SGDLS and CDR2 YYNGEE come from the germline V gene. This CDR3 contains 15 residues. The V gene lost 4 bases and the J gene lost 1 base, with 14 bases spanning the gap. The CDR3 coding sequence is TGTGCCAGCAGCATATATCTGACTGGGAACACTGAAGCTTTCTTT. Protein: CASSIYLTGNTEAFF.

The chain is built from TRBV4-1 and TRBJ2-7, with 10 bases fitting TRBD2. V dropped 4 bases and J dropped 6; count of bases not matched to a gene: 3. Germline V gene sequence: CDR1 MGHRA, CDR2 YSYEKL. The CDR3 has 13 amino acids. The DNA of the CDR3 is TGCGCCAGCAGCCGGACTAGCGGTGGCGAGCAGTACTTC. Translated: CASSRTSGGEQYF.

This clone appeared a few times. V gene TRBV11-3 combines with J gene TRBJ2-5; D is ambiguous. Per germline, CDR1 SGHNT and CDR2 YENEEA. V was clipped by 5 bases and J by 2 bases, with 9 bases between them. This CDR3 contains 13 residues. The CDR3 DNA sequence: TGTGCCAGCAGCCCGTCCGTGCAAGAGACCCAGTACTTC. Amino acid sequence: CASSPSVQETQYF.

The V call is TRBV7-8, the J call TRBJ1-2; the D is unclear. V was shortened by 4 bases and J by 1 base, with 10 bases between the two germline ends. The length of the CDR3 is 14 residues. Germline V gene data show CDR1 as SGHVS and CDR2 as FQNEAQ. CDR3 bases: TGTGCCAGCAGCTCCCGACTCAATAACTATGGCTACACCTTC. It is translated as CASSSRLNNYGYTF.